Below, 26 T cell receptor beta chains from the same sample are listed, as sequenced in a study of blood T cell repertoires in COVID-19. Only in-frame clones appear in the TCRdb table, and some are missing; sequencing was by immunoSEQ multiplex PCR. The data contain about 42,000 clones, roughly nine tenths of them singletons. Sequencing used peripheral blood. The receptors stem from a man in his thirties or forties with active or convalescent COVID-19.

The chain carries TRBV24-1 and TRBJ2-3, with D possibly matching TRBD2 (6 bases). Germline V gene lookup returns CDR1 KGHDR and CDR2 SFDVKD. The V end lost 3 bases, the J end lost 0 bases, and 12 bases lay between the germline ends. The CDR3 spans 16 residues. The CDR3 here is CATSDMRGASTDTQYF. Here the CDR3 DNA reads TGTGCCACCAGTGATATGCGCGGGGCTAGCACAGATACGCAGTATTTT.

The CDR3 is CASSFGQGTYEQYF. The CDR3 region has the DNA TGTGCCAGCAGTTTCGGGCAGGGTACCTACGAGCAGTACTTC. The chain is built from TRBV27 and TRBJ2-7; D might be TRBD1 (5 bases). The CDR3 sequence is 14 residues long. The V and J ends lost 3 bases and 2 bases respectively, with 11 bases between them. The germline V gene has CDR1 MNHEY and CDR2 SMNVEV (reference sequence).

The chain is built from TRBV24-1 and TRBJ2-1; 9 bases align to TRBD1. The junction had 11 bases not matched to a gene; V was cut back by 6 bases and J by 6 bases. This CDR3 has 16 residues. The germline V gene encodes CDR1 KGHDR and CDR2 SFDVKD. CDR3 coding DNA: TGTGCCACCAGTAAGAAACCCGGGACAGGGTTCAATGAGCAGTTCTTC. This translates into CATSKKPGTGFNEQFF.

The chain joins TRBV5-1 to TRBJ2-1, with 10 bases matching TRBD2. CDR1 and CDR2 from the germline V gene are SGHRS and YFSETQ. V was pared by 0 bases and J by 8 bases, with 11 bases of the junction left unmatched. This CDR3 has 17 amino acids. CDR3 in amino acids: CASSLGPSGGAFHEQFF. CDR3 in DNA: TGCGCCAGCAGCTTGGGACCCAGCGGGGGGGCCTTCCATGAGCAGTTCTTC.

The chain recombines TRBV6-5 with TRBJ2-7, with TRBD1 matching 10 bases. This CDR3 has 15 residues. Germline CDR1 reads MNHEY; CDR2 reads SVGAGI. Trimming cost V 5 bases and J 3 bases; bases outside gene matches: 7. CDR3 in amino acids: CASSSGGTGDYEQYF. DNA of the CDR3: TGTGCCAGCAGTAGTGGTGGGACAGGGGACTACGAGCAGTACTTC.

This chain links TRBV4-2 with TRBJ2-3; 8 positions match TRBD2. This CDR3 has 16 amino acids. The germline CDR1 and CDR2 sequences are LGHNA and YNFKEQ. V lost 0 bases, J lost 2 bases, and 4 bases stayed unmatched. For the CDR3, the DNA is TGTGCCAGCAGCCAAGAATTTAGCGGGGACACAGATACGCAGTATTTT. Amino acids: CASSQEFSGDTDTQYF.

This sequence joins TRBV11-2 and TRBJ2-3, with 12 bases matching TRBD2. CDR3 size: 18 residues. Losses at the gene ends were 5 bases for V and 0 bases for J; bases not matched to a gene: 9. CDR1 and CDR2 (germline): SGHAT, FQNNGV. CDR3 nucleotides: TGTGCCAGCAGCCTCCTGACTAGCGGGGGTGCTAGCACAGATACGCAGTATTTT. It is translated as CASSLLTSGGASTDTQYF.

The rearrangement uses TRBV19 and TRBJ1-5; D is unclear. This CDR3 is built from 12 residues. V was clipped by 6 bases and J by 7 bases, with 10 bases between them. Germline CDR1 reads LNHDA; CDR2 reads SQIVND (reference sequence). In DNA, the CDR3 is TGTGCCAGTAGGAGTGGTTGGCAGCCCCAGCATTTT. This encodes CASRSGWQPQHF.

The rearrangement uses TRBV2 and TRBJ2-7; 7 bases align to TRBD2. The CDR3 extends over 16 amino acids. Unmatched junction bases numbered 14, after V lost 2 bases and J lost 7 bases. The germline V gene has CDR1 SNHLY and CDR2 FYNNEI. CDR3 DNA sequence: TGTGCCAGCAGTGAAATCTTAGCGGGCAAAGAAGGGGAGCAGTACTTC. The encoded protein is CASSEILAGKEGEQYF. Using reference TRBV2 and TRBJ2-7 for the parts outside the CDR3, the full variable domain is EPEVTQTPSHQVTQMGQEVILRCVPISNHLYFYWYRQILGQKVEFLVSFYNNEISEKSEIFDDQFSVERPDGSNFTLKIRSTKLEDSAMYFCASSEILAGKEGEQYFGPGTRLTVT.

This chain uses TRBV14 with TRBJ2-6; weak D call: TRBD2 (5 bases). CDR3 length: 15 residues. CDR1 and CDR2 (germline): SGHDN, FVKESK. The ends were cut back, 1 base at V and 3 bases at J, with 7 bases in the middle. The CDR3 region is CASSQVGGGANVLTF. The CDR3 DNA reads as TGTGCCAGCAGCCAAGTTGGAGGTGGGGCCAACGTCCTGACTTTC.

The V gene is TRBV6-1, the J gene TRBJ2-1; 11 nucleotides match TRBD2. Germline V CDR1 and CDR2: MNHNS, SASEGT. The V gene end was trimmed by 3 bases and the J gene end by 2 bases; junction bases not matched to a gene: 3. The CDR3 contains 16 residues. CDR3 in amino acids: CASSDLAGGTYNEQFF. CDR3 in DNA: TGTGCCAGCAGTGATTTAGCGGGAGGGACCTACAATGAGCAGTTCTTC.

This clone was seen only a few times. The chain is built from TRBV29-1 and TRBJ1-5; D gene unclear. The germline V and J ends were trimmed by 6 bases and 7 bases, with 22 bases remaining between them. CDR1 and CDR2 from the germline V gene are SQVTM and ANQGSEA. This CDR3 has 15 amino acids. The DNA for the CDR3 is TGCAGCGTGGGCCAACGATCTCGGGGATGGCAGCCCCAGCATTTT. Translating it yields CSVGQRSRGWQPQHF.

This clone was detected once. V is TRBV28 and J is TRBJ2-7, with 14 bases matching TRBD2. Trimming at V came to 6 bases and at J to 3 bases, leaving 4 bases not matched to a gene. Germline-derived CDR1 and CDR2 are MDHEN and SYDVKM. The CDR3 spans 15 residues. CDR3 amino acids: CASSPGLAGGYEQYV. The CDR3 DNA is TGTGCCAGCAGCCCTGGACTAGCGGGGGGCTACGAGCAGTACGTC.

CDR3 nucleotides: TGCGCCAGCAGCGCCCAGGGAAGTGGAAACACCATATATTTT. It specifies CASSAQGSGNTIYF. The chain employs TRBV5-1 and TRBJ1-3; possible D gene TRBD1, 5 bases. The germline V gene has CDR1 SGHRS and CDR2 YFSETQ. CDR3 length equals 14 residues. V shed 4 bases and J shed 3 bases, with 11 bases lying between them.

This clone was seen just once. The CDR3 region has the DNA TGCGCCAGCAGTGTGGTAGGGGCGGCTGATACGCAGTATTTT. Amino acid sequence: CASSVVGAADTQYF. The chain employs TRBV10-1 and TRBJ2-3; tentative D call: TRBD1 (5 bases). The V gene lost 4 bases and the J gene lost 6 bases, with 14 bases spanning the gap. Germline V gene lookup returns CDR1 WNHNN and CDR2 SYGVQD (reference sequence). CDR3 length equals 14 residues.

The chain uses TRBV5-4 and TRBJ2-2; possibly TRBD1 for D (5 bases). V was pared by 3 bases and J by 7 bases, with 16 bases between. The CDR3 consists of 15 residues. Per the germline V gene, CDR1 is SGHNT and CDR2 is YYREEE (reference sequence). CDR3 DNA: TGTGCCAGCAGCTGGAGCAGGCAGGGAAACGGGGAGCTGTTTTTT. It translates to CASSWSRQGNGELFF. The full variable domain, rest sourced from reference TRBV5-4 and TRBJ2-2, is ETGVTQSPTHLIKTRGQQVTLRCSSQSGHNTVSWYQQALGQGPQFIFQYYREEENGRGNFPPRFSGLQFPNYSSELNVNALELDDSALYLCASSWSRQGNGELFFGEGSRLTVL.

The CDR3 DNA reads as TGTGCCAGCAGCTTGAGGACCGGCGGGACCACTGAAGCTTTCTTT. Residues: CASSLRTGGTTEAFF. The rearrangement links TRBV5-5 to TRBJ1-1; perhaps TRBD1 as D (5 bases). Germline V CDR1 and CDR2: SGHKS, YYEKEE (reference sequence). Trimming stripped 1 base from V and 4 bases from J, with 14 bases between. The CDR3 has 15 amino acids.

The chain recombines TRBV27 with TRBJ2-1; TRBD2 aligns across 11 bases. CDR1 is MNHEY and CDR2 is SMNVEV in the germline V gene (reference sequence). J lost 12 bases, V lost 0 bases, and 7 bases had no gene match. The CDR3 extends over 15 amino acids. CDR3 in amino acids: CASSLSTSGSGTQFF. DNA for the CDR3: TGTGCCAGCAGTTTATCAACTAGCGGGAGTGGTACGCAGTTCTTC.

DNA for the CDR3: TGTGCCAGCAGCCCCGGGATAGAAGGCTACACCTTC. The encoded protein is CASSPGIEGYTF. V is TRBV28 and J is TRBJ1-2; D is uncertain. This CDR3 is 12 amino acids long. Germline V gives CDR1 MDHEN, CDR2 SYDVKM. Trimming removed 6 bases at V and 8 bases at J, with 13 bases between.

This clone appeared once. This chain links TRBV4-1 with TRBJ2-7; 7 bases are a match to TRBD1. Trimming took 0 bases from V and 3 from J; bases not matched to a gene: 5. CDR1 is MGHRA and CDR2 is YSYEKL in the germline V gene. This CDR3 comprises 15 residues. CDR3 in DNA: TGCGCCAGCAGCCAAGATACAGGGGCACTCTACGAGCAGTACTTC. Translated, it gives CASSQDTGALYEQYF.

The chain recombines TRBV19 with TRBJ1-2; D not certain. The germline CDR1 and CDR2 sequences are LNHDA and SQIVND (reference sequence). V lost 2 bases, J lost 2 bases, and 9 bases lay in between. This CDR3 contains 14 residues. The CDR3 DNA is TGTGCCAGTAGTATAACGGGGTCCAACTATGGCTACACCTTC. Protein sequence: CASSITGSNYGYTF.

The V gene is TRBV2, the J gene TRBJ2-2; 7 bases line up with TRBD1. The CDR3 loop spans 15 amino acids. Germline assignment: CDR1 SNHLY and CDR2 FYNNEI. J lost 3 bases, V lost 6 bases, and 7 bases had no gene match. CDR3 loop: CASRKDRFYTGELFF. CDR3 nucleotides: TGTGCCAGCAGGAAGGACAGGTTTTACACCGGGGAGCTGTTTTTT.

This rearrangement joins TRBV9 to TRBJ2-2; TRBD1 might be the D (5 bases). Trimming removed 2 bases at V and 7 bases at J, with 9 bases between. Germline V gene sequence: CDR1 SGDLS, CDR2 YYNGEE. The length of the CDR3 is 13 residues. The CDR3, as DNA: TGTGCCAGCAGCGTTTTAGGGGTCGGGGAGCTGTTTTTT. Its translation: CASSVLGVGELFF.

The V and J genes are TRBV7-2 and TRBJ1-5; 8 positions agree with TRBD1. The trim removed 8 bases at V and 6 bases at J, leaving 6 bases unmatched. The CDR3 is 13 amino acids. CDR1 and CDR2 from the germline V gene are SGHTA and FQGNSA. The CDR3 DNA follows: TGTGCCAGCTCCGGACAGGGTAGTCAGCCCCAGCATTTT. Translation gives CASSGQGSQPQHF.

CDR3 nucleotides: TGTGCCAGCACTCCGACAGAGCCCTACGAGCAGTACTTC. Amino acid sequence: CASTPTEPYEQYF. The gene calls are TRBV2 and TRBJ2-7, with D maybe TRBD1 (5 bases). Trimming left V 7 bases short and J 2 bases short, with 12 bases between. Germline V gene sequence: CDR1 SNHLY, CDR2 FYNNEI. CDR3 length equals 13 residues.

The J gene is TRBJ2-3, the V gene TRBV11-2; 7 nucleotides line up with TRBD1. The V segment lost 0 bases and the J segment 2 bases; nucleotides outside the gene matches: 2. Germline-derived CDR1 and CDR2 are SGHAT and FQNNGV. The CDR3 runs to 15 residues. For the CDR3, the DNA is TGTGCCAGCAGCTTAGACAGGGGGAACACAGATACGCAGTATTTT. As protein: CASSLDRGNTDTQYF.